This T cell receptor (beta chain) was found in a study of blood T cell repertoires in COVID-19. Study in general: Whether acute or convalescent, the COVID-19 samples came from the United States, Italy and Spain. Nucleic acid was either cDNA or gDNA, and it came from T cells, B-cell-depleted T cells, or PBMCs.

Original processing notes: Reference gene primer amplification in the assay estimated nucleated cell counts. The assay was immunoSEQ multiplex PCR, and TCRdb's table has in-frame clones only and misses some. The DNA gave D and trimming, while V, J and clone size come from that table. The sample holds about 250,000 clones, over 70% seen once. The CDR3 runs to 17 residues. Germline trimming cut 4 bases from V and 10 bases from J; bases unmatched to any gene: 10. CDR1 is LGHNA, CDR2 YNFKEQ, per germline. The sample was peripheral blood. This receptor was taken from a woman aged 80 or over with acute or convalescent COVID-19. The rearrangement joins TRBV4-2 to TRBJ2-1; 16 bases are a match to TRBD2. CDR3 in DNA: TGTGCCAGCAGCCTTGGGACTAGCGGGGGGGCCGGGTCGGAGCAGTTCTTC. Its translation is CASSLGTSGGAGSEQFF.